Below are 25 T cell receptor beta chains sequenced from a single sample in a study of T cell repertoires in cytomegalovirus infection. TCRdb re-called the reads through MiXCR, storing one row per CDR3 protein. The data show hundreds of thousands of distinct CDR3 sequences, more than 8% seen once. Sequencing was done on a sample of PBMCs. Every receptor here comes from a human donor in good health (CMV status not recorded). Some clones in this sample may be carry-over from other donors' samples.

The chain joins TRBV2 to TRBJ2-7, with D unresolved. The CDR3 loop spans 12 amino acids. Looked up from germline, CDR1 is SNHLY and CDR2 is FYNNEI. V was shortened by 3 bases and J by 4 bases, with 7 bases between the two germline ends. In nucleotides, the CDR3 is TGTGCCAGCAGTGATATAGGGTACGAGCAGTACTTC. The encoded protein is CASSDIGYEQYF. The full variable domain, completed using reference TRBV2 and TRBJ2-7, is EPEVTQTPSHQVTQMGQEVILRCVPISNHLYFYWYRQILGQKVEFLVSFYNNEISEKSEIFDDQFSVERPDGSNFTLKIRSTKLEDSAMYFCASSDIGYEQYFGPGTRLTVT.

This clonotype was recorded a few times. This chain uses TRBV7-6 with TRBJ2-1; a weak D match, TRBD2 (6 bases). The V gene's germline CDR1 is SGHVS and CDR2 FNYEAQ. Trimming pared 2 bases from V and 10 bases from J, leaving 18 bases between. This CDR3 comprises 15 residues. CDR3 sequence (DNA): TGTGCCAGCAGCTTACGGTTTAGCGGACCAGTCGAGCAGTTCTTC. This sequence encodes CASSLRFSGPVEQFF.

The table lists this clonotype with a few counts. The chain couples TRBV27 to TRBJ1-5, with D unresolved. V gave up 6 bases and J gave up 2 bases, with 11 bases separating them. Germline CDR1 reads MNHEY; CDR2 reads SMNVEV (reference sequence). The CDR3 loop spans 14 amino acids. CDR3 in amino acids: CASRALSGNQPQHF. The CDR3 bases are TGTGCCAGCAGGGCGCTTTCGGGCAATCAGCCCCAGCATTTT.

This clonotype was seen a handful of times. This chain uses TRBV13 with TRBJ2-3, with 7 bases lining up with TRBD2. Trimming cost V 2 bases and J 14 bases; bases outside gene matches: 7. The germline gives CDR1 PRHDT, CDR2 FYEKMQ (reference sequence). This CDR3 comprises 12 residues. In nucleotides, the CDR3 is TGTGCCAGCAGCTTACCCAGGACTAGTCCGTATTTT. It encodes CASSLPRTSPYF.

This clonotype was seen ten or more times. This chain connects TRBV7-8 to TRBJ2-7; D is uncertain. The CDR3 contains 12 residues. CDR1 SGHVS and CDR2 FQNEAQ come from the germline V gene. V gave up 4 bases and J gave up 7 bases, with 11 bases separating them. The CDR3: CASSSQSVEQYF. The CDR3 DNA sequence: TGTGCCAGCAGCTCCCAGTCCGTGGAGCAGTACTTC. Combining the CDR3 with reference TRBV7-8 and TRBJ2-7 gives the whole variable domain GAGVSQSPRYKVAKRGQDVALRCDPISGHVSLFWYQQALGQGPEFLTYFQNEAQLDKSGLPSDRFFAERPEGSVSTLKIQRTQQEDSAVYLCASSSQSVEQYFGPGTRLTVT.

There are many counts of this clonotype. V gene TRBV7-9 combines with J gene TRBJ1-5, with D uncertain. V was trimmed by 7 bases and J by 3 bases, leaving 7 bases between them. Per germline, CDR1 SEHNR and CDR2 FQNEAQ (reference sequence). The CDR3 length is 12 residues. CDR3 residues: CASNRDNQPQHF. As DNA, the CDR3 is TGTGCCAGCAACCGTGACAATCAGCCCCAGCATTTT.

This clonotype was detected a few times. The chain joins TRBV12-5 to TRBJ2-3; D might be TRBD1 (6 bases). Germline values: CDR1 LGHNT, CDR2 FRNRAP. V was clipped by 7 bases and J by 5 bases, with 7 bases between them. The CDR3 is 11 residues long. The CDR3 sequence is CASARGDTQYF. The CDR3 coding sequence is TGTGCTAGTGCCAGGGGAGATACGCAGTATTTT.

This clonotype was found many times. This chain's CDR3 is CASSLRIQETQYF. Written as DNA, the CDR3 is TGTGCCAGCAGCTTGCGGATCCAAGAGACCCAGTACTTC. The rearrangement uses TRBV7-2 and TRBJ2-5; D unclear. Trimming pared 3 bases from V and 1 base from J, leaving 6 bases between. The V gene's germline CDR1 is SGHTA and CDR2 FQGNSA. The CDR3 has 13 amino acids. Drawing the rest from reference TRBV7-2 and TRBJ2-5, the complete variable domain is GAGVSQSPSNKVTEKGKDVELRCDPISGHTALYWYRQSLGQGLEFLIYFQGNSAPDKSGLPSDRFSAERTGGSVSTLTIQRTQQEDSAVYLCASSLRIQETQYFGPGTRLLVL.

This clonotype was counted ten times or more. V gene TRBV11-2 combines with J gene TRBJ2-1, with D tentatively TRBD1 (7 bases). This CDR3 contains 16 residues. The germline CDR1 and CDR2 sequences are SGHAT and FQNNGV. V was trimmed by 5 bases and J by 5 bases, leaving 19 bases between them. Written as DNA, the CDR3 is TGTGCCAGCAGCCCTCTCAGGGGGGCCCTGAACAATGAGCAGTTCTTC. Protein product: CASSPLRGALNNEQFF. Complete variable domain (other parts from reference TRBV11-2 and TRBJ2-1): EAGVAQSPRYKIIEKRQSVAFWCNPISGHATLYWYQQILGQGPKLLIQFQNNGVVDDSQLPKDRFSAERLKGVDSTLKIQPAKLEDSAVYLCASSPLRGALNNEQFFGPGTRLTVL.

This clonotype was found a few times. The V call is TRBV20-1, the J call TRBJ2-3; the match to TRBD2 covers 12 bases. The germline CDR1 and CDR2 sequences are DFQATT and SNEGSKA (reference sequence). V lost 3 bases and J lost 2; bases outside the gene matches: 15. This CDR3 has 19 residues. CDR3 in DNA: TGCAGTGCTAGGCACGCCGGACTAGCGGGATCCCTACACACAGATACGCAGTATTTT. Its protein is CSARHAGLAGSLHTDTQYF.

As regards this clonotype: A much larger clone differs by one base, so this may be a read error. V is TRBV4-1 and J is TRBJ2-3; tentative D call: TRBD2 (6 bases). CDR1 is MGHRA, CDR2 YSYEKL, per germline. The CDR3 contains 15 residues. CDR3 in amino acids: CASSQGGGTTDAQYF. CDR3 nucleotides: TGCGCCAGCAGCCAAGGGGGCGGGACCACAGATGCGCAGTATTTT.

This clonotype was detected only a few times. The chain joins TRBV25-1 to TRBJ1-4; perhaps TRBD1 as D (5 bases). Deletions cut 8 bases from V and 6 bases from J, with 13 bases between. The CDR3 has 13 residues. Looked up from germline, CDR1 is MGHDK and CDR2 is SYGVNS. The DNA of the CDR3 is TGTGCCAGCTGGGGGGAGGAGGATGAAAAACTGTTTTTT. Translated: CASWGEEDEKLFF.

The chain links TRBV5-6 to TRBJ2-7; D gene uncertain. V was cut by 3 bases and J by 5 bases, with 15 bases left in between. The CDR3 extends over 14 amino acids. CDR1 and CDR2 from the germline V gene are SGHDT and YYEEEE. CDR3 bases: TGTGCCAGCAGCTGGCTGGGGTGGGCCGACGAGCAGTACTTC. Translating it yields CASSWLGWADEQYF.

The chain carries TRBV12-3 or TRBV12-4 and TRBJ2-2; perhaps TRBD1 as D (5 bases). CDR3 length equals 15 residues. Trimming pared 6 bases from V and 4 bases from J, leaving 15 bases between. The CDR3 here is CASRARAGATGELFF. The CDR3 DNA follows: TGTGCCAGCAGGGCCAGGGCCGGAGCCACCGGGGAGCTGTTTTTT.

This clonotype was seen only a few times. The chain links TRBV12-5 to TRBJ2-7; D tentatively fits TRBD1 or TRBD2 (6 bases each). V lost 5 bases, J lost 1 base, and 15 bases lay in between. The CDR3 length is 15 residues. The V gene's germline CDR1 is LGHNT and CDR2 FRNRAP. DNA for the CDR3: TGTGCTAGTGGTCCGTTGGGGGGCGATTCCTACGAGCAGTACTTC. It is translated as CASGPLGGDSYEQYF.

This clonotype came up a few times. The CDR3 coding sequence is TGTGCCAGCAGCCGAGGGAAAACGGGAGGGGACGAGCAGTACTTC. This encodes CASSRGKTGGDEQYF. J is TRBJ2-7 and V is TRBV11-2; 8 bases fit TRBD2. Germline V gives CDR1 SGHAT, CDR2 FQNNGV. Trimming at V came to 5 bases and at J to 5 bases, leaving 11 bases not matched to a gene. The CDR3 is 15 residues long.

This clonotype was seen more than once but under ten times. The V gene is TRBV6-6, the J gene TRBJ2-1; D tentatively fits TRBD1 or TRBD2 (6 bases each). This CDR3 has 15 amino acids. V lost 5 bases and J 1 base, leaving 12 bases between the germline ends. Germline V CDR1 and CDR2: MNHNY, SVGAGI (reference sequence). As DNA, the CDR3 is TGTGCCAGCAGTCCGCAGGGGAGGTCCTACAATGAGCAGTTCTTC. This gives the protein CASSPQGRSYNEQFF.

This clonotype has just a few counts. The chain joins TRBV5-5 to TRBJ2-3; 10 positions match TRBD2. The CDR3 has 14 amino acids. Germline CDR1 is SGHKS and CDR2 is YYEKEE (reference sequence). The V segment lost 5 bases and the J segment 9 bases; nucleotides outside the gene matches: 9. The CDR3 coding sequence is TGTGCCAGCAGGACAGGTAGCGGGAGGAACACGCAGTATTTT. Protein: CASRTGSGRNTQYF.

The rearrangement joins TRBV28 to TRBJ1-2; TRBD1 is a possible D gene (5 bases). This CDR3 has 14 residues. V shed 5 bases and J shed 4 bases, with 14 bases lying between them. CDR1 and CDR2 from the germline V gene are MDHEN and SYDVKM. CDR3 loop: CASSGDRDGYGYTF. Here the CDR3 DNA reads TGTGCCAGCAGTGGGGACCGGGACGGCTATGGCTACACCTTC.

The rearrangement uses TRBV25-1 and TRBJ1-2; D gene unclear. This CDR3 is built from 11 residues. V gave up 3 bases and J gave up 5 bases, with 4 bases separating them. CDR1 is MGHDK and CDR2 is SYGVNS in the germline V gene. CDR3 coding DNA: TGTGCCAGCAGTGAGGCATATGGCTACACCTTC. It is translated as CASSEAYGYTF.

The chain couples TRBV12-3 or TRBV12-4 to TRBJ2-5; D might be TRBD1 (5 bases). The V gene lost 3 bases and the J gene lost 5 bases, with 13 bases spanning the gap. The CDR3 length is 14 residues. This CDR3 reads CASSLGPAGETQYF. CDR3 DNA sequence: TGTGCCAGCAGTTTGGGGCCCGCCGGTGAGACCCAGTACTTC.

This clonotype was detected a few times. The chain couples TRBV12-3 or TRBV12-4 to TRBJ2-3, with D perhaps TRBD1 or TRBD2 (5 bases each). The CDR3 consists of 15 residues. V was shortened by 1 base and J by 4 bases, with 12 bases between the two germline ends. The CDR3 DNA follows: TGTGCCAGCAGTTTAGGGGGGTACATCTCAGATACGCAGTATTTT. Amino acids: CASSLGGYISDTQYF.

Points on this clonotype: This may stem from a read error, because a much larger clone lies one nucleotide away. The V and J genes are TRBV7-9 and TRBJ1-4; D is uncertain. V dropped 4 bases and J dropped 8 bases, with 17 bases sitting between them. Germline V CDR1 and CDR2: SEHNR, FQNEAQ (reference sequence). The CDR3 loop spans 15 amino acids. CDR3 in amino acids: CASSSPDGIVEKLFF. CDR3 in DNA: TGTGCCAGCAGCTCCCCGGATGGAATTGTGGAAAAACTGTTTTTT.

The table lists this clonotype with many counts. The J gene is TRBJ2-3, the V gene TRBV7-8, with 7 bases fitting TRBD2. CDR3 length: 14 amino acids. V was clipped by 8 bases and J by 7 bases; unmatched bases: 12. The germline V gene encodes CDR1 SGHVS and CDR2 FQNEAQ. The CDR3: CASLVGLPRNTQYF. In nucleotides, the CDR3 is TGTGCCAGCTTAGTGGGACTACCGAGAAATACGCAGTATTTT. Together with reference TRBV7-8 and TRBJ2-3, the CDR3 gives the full variable domain: GAGVSQSPRYKVAKRGQDVALRCDPISGHVSLFWYQQALGQGPEFLTYFQNEAQLDKSGLPSDRFFAERPEGSVSTLKIQRTQQEDSAVYLCASLVGLPRNTQYFGPGTRLTVL.

The chain recombines TRBV4-2 with TRBJ2-3; 7 bases fit TRBD1. The V gene end was trimmed by 4 bases and the J gene end by 4 bases; junction bases not matched to a gene: 8. This CDR3 comprises 15 residues. Germline CDR1 LGHNA, CDR2 YNFKEQ. The CDR3 loop is CASSPRPQGADTQYF. The CDR3 nucleotides read TGTGCCAGCAGCCCTAGGCCCCAGGGGGCAGATACGCAGTATTTT.